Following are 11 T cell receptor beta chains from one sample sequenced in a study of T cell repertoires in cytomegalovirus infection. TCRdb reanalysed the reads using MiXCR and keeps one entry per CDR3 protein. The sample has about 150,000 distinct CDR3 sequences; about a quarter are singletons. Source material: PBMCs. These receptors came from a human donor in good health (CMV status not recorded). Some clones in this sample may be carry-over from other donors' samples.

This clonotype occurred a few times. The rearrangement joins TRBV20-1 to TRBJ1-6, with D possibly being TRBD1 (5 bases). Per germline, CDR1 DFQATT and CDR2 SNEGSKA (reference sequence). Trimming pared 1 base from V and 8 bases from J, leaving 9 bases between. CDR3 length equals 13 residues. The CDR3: CSARGGSDSPLHF. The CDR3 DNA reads TGCAGTGCTAGAGGGGGGTCGGATTCACCCCTCCACTTT.

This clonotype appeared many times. CDR3 amino acids: CAIRQSSGANVLTF. The CDR3 DNA sequence: TGTGCCATCAGACAAAGCTCTGGGGCCAACGTCCTGACTTTC. J is TRBJ2-6 and V is TRBV10-3; no clear D. Between the trimmed V and J ends, which lost 6 bases and 0 bases, there was a span of 6 bases. Germline assignment: CDR1 ENHRY and CDR2 SYGVKD. This CDR3 contains 14 residues.

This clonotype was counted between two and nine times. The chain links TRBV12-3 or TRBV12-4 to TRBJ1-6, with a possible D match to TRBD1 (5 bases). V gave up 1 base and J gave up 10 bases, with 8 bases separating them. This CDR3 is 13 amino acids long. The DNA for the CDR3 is TGTGCCAGCAGTTTAGACAGGCTCTCACCCCTCCACTTT. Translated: CASSLDRLSPLHF.

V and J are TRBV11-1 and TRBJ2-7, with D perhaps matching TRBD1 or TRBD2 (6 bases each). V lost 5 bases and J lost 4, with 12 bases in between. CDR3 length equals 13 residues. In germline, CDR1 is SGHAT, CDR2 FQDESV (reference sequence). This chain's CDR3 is CASSQGGTYEQYF. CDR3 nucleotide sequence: TGTGCCAGCAGCCAAGGAGGGACATACGAGCAGTACTTC.

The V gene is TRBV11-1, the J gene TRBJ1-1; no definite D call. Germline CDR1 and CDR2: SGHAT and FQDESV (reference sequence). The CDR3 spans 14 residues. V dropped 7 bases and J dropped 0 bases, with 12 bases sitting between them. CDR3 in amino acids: CASTPPGMNTEAFF. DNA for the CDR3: TGTGCCAGCACCCCGCCAGGAATGAACACTGAAGCTTTCTTT.

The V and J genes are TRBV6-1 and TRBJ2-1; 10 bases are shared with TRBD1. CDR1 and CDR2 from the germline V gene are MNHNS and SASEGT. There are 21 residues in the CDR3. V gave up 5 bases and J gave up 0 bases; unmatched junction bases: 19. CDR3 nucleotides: TGTGCCAGCAGTCCATACCCGGGACAGGGGTCGAGCGGGAGCTCCTACAATGAGCAGTTCTTC. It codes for CASSPYPGQGSSGSSYNEQFF.

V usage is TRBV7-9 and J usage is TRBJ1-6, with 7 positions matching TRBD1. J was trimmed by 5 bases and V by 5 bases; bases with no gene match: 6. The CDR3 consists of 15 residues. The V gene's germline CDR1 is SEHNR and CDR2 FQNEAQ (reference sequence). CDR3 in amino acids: CASSDRQGNNSPLHF. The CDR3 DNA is TGTGCCAGCAGCGATAGACAGGGCAATAATTCACCCCTCCACTTT.

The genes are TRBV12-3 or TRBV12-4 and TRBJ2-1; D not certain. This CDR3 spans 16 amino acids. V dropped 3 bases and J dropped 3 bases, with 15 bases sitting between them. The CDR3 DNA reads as TGTGCCAGCAGTTTTAACATCGGCACATACTACAATGAGCAGTTCTTC. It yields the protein CASSFNIGTYYNEQFF.

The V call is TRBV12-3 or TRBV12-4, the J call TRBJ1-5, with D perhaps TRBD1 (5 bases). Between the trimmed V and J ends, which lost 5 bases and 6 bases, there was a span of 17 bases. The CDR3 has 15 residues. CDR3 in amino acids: CASSDSGTVSQPQHF. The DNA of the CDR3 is TGTGCCAGCAGTGATTCCGGGACCGTGTCTCAGCCCCAGCATTTT.

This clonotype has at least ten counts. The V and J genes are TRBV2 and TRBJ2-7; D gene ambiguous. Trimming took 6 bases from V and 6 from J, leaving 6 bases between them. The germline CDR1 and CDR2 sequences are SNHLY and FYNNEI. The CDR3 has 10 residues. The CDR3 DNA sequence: TGTGCCAGCAGAGGAGTCGAGCAGTACTTC. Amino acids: CASRGVEQYF.

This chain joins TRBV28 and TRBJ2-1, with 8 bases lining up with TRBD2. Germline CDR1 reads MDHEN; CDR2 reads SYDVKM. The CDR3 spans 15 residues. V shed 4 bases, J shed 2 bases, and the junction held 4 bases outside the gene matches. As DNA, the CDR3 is TGTGCCAGCAGTTCAGCGGGGGCCCCCTACAATGAGCAGTTCTTC. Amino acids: CASSSAGAPYNEQFF.